This T cell receptor beta chain was sequenced in a study of cytomegalovirus exposure and HLA in healthy donors. Trimming took off 0 bases at V and 4 bases at J, with 7 bases between the two ends. The CDR3 runs to 13 residues. Germline CDR1 SGHDT, CDR2 YYEEEE. There are a few counts of this clone. The PCR used 60 Vbeta and 13 Jbeta primers. Data came from immunoSEQ multiplex PCR; TCRdb stores just in-frame clones and leaves some out. The sample consists of about 160,000 clones, approximately 80% of them appearing once. Sequenced sample: PBMCs. This chain uses TRBV5-6 with TRBJ1-1; D uncertain. This TCR derives from a male donor in good health and CMV-seronegative. CDR3 sequence (DNA): TGTGCCAGCAGCTTGGGCCCAGGCACTGAAGCTTTCTTT. Amino acid sequence: CASSLGPGTEAFF.